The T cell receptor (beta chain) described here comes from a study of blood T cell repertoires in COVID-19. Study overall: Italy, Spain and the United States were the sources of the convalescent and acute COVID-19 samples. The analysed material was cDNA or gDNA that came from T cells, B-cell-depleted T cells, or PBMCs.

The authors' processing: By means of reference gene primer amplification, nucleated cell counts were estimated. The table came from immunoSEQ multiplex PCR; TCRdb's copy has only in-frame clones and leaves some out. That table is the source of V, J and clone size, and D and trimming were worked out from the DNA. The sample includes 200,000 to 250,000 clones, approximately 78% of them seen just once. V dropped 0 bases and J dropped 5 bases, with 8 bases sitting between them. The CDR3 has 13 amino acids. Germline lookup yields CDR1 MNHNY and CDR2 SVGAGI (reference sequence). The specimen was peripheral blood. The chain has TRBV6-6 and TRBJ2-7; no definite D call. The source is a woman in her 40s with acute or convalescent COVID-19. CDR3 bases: TGTGCCAGCAGTTACTCGTCGAGCGACGAGCAGTACTTC. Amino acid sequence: CASSYSSSDEQYF.